The entry below describes one TCR beta chain. Its target is unknown. Each CDR3 protein is one row after TCRdb ran MiXCR on the 5' RACE reads. In the table there are hundreds of thousands of distinct CDR3 sequences, roughly 25% of which are singletons. Germline trimming cut 4 bases from V and 1 base from J; bases unmatched to any gene: 7. In germline, CDR1 is SGHRS, CDR2 YFSETQ. The CDR3 extends over 16 amino acids. The sample is drawn from a study of CD8 T cells in ankylosing spondylitis. Regarding the study as a whole: Blood of patients with ankylosing spondylitis appeared to be characterized by a TCR beta motif of fewer than 10 highly homologous variants.

The rearrangement uses TRBV5-1 and TRBJ2-5, with TRBD2 matching 10 bases. Material for sequencing was blood, either unsorted or a sorted T cell fraction (not recorded which). This clonotype was obtained from a male donor with ankylosing spondylitis. The CDR3 bases are TGCGCCAGCAGCCTCGGACTAGCGGAGGCCCAAGAGACCCAGTACTTC. Translation: CASSLGLAEAQETQYF.